The 12 T cell receptor beta chains listed next were all sequenced from one sample in a study of T cell repertoires in cytomegalovirus infection. TCRdb passed the reads through MiXCR, listing each CDR3 protein once. The table records approximately 730,000 distinct CDR3 sequences, around a third of them present only once. Antigens for these TCRs are unknown. The input for sequencing was cultured PBMCs, taken from culture after CMV antigen stimulation. These TCRs come from a human donor in good health (CMV status not recorded). Some clones in this sample may be carry-over from other donors' samples.

This rearrangement joins TRBV7-9 to TRBJ2-3; 7 bases are shared with TRBD2. V shed 5 bases and J 2 bases; nucleotides not matched to a gene: 10. This CDR3 spans 16 amino acids. The germline CDR1 and CDR2 sequences are SEHNR and FQNEAQ (reference sequence). The CDR3 region has the DNA TGTGCCAGCAGCGAAACTAGCGCCGTCCCCACAGATACGCAGTATTTT. Amino acids: CASSETSAVPTDTQYF.

In this sample, this clonotype turned up a few times. The V gene is TRBV19, the J gene TRBJ2-1, with D maybe TRBD2 (7 bases). CDR1 and CDR2 from the germline V gene are LNHDA and SQIVND (reference sequence). The CDR3 runs 18 residues. Trimming pared 6 bases from V and 0 bases from J, leaving 21 bases between. The CDR3 sequence: CASSPGWGGIGSYNEQFF. CDR3 DNA sequence: TGTGCCAGTAGCCCAGGGTGGGGGGGCATAGGCTCCTACAATGAGCAGTTCTTC.

The chain is built from TRBV6-2 or TRBV6-3 and TRBJ2-1; 12 positions match TRBD2. The CDR3 has 19 residues. In germline, CDR1 is MNHEY, CDR2 SVGEGT. V lost 2 bases, J lost 2 bases, and 10 bases stayed unmatched. CDR3 amino acids: CASSYLSRLAGVTYNEQFF. The CDR3 nucleotides read TGTGCCAGCAGTTACCTTTCCCGACTAGCGGGAGTCACCTACAATGAGCAGTTCTTC.

The chain links TRBV19 to TRBJ1-2; D is perhaps TRBD1 (5 bases). V gave up 3 bases and J gave up 2 bases, with 7 bases separating them. CDR3 length equals 13 residues. Germline values: CDR1 LNHDA, CDR2 SQIVND (reference sequence). In DNA form, the CDR3 reads TGTGCCAGTAGTATCGCAGGGAACTATGGCTACACCTTC. This gives the protein CASSIAGNYGYTF.

The V call is TRBV7-9, the J call TRBJ2-3; D ambiguous. The CDR3 loop spans 16 amino acids. Trimming took 6 bases from V and 2 from J, leaving 18 bases between them. The germline V gene encodes CDR1 SEHNR and CDR2 FQNEAQ (reference sequence). The CDR3 loop is CASSPRPPHLTDTQYF. The DNA for the CDR3 is TGTGCCAGCAGTCCGAGACCACCCCATCTCACAGATACGCAGTATTTT.

The gene calls are TRBV6-6 and TRBJ1-1; D remains ambiguous. CDR3 length equals 15 residues. The V gene's germline CDR1 is MNHNY and CDR2 SVGAGI (reference sequence). V was cut by 2 bases and J by 4 bases, with 14 bases left in between. The CDR3 DNA follows: TGTGCCAGCAGTTACCCCGGGGATCTAGGCACTGAAGCTTTCTTT. As protein: CASSYPGDLGTEAFF.

The chain employs TRBV7-8 and TRBJ2-5, with 9 bases matching TRBD2. J was trimmed by 5 bases and V by 3 bases; bases with no gene match: 10. This CDR3 is 16 amino acids long. Germline values: CDR1 SGHVS, CDR2 FQNEAQ. The CDR3 region has the DNA TGTGCCAGCAGCTTCGTCTTTAGCGGGAGTGGGGAGACCCAGTACTTC. As protein: CASSFVFSGSGETQYF.

The sample holds a few counts of this clonotype. This sequence joins TRBV6-5 and TRBJ2-3, with 11 bases that match TRBD2. CDR3 length: 18 amino acids. Germline CDR1 is MNHEY and CDR2 is SVGAGI. Trimming at V came to 8 bases and at J to 1 base, leaving 14 bases not matched to a gene. In nucleotides, the CDR3 is TGTGCCAGCGAGGAGGCTAGCGGGGGGCCTGGTCGCACAGATACGCAGTATTTT. This encodes CASEEASGGPGRTDTQYF.

The chain employs TRBV2 and TRBJ2-1, with D tentatively TRBD1 or TRBD2 (5 bases each). The CDR3 length is 16 residues. Trimming removed 5 bases at V and 0 bases at J, with 14 bases between. Germline V lookup: CDR1 SNHLY, CDR2 FYNNEI. CDR3 in DNA: TGTGCCAGCAGTTCCCGGGACGCTAGCTCCTACAATGAGCAGTTCTTC. It specifies CASSSRDASSYNEQFF.

In this sample, this clonotype turned up once. This rearrangement joins TRBV12-3 or TRBV12-4 to TRBJ2-3; D is unresolved. V shed 6 bases and J shed 4 bases, with 8 bases lying between them. The CDR3 sequence is 12 residues long. Here the CDR3 DNA reads TGTGCCAGCAGAACCCCAGCAGATACGCAGTATTTT. Residues: CASRTPADTQYF.

This clonotype has more than one count but fewer than ten. This sequence joins TRBV4-1 and TRBJ2-1; possibly TRBD2 for D (6 bases). The CDR3 length is 17 residues. V was shortened by 0 bases and J by 9 bases, with 21 bases between the two germline ends. Germline-derived CDR1 and CDR2 are MGHRA and YSYEKL. The CDR3 protein is CASSQDHTALGGGEQFF. For the CDR3, the DNA is TGCGCCAGCAGCCAAGATCATACGGCCCTCGGGGGTGGTGAGCAGTTCTTC.

This clonotype was observed many times. The rearrangement links TRBV7-2 to TRBJ2-4; 7 bases agree with TRBD2. Germline trimming cut 3 bases from V and 7 bases from J; bases unmatched to any gene: 3. The CDR3 contains 13 residues. The germline V gene has CDR1 SGHTA and CDR2 FQGNSA. The CDR3: CASSLGGGNIQYF. CDR3 sequence (DNA): TGTGCCAGCAGCTTGGGGGGGGGGAACATTCAGTACTTC. Variable domain in full (rest from reference TRBV7-2 and TRBJ2-4): GAGVSQSPSNKVTEKGKDVELRCDPISGHTALYWYRQSLGQGLEFLIYFQGNSAPDKSGLPSDRFSAERTGGSVSTLTIQRTQQEDSAVYLCASSLGGGNIQYFGAGTRLSVL.